The clone carrying this T cell receptor (beta chain) was picked up a small number of times. The protocol was immunoSEQ multiplex PCR, while the TCRdb copy is restricted to in-frame clones and leaves out a portion. The table has more than 100,000 clones, 70% to 85% seen once. This sample stems from a study of blood T cell repertoires in COVID-19. Study information: Acute and convalescent COVID-19 specimens originated in the United States, Italy and Spain.

V lost 7 bases, J lost 5 bases, and 14 bases lay in between. The CDR3 runs 13 residues. The V gene's germline CDR1 is SNHLY and CDR2 FYNNEI. The TCR originated in a woman aged 45-65 years with acute or convalescent COVID-19. Sequencing was carried out using peripheral blood. This rearrangement joins TRBV2 to TRBJ2-5; D ambiguous. CDR3 in amino acids: CASNANPAETQYF. CDR3 DNA: TGTGCCAGCAACGCAAACCCCGCGGAGACCCAGTACTTC.